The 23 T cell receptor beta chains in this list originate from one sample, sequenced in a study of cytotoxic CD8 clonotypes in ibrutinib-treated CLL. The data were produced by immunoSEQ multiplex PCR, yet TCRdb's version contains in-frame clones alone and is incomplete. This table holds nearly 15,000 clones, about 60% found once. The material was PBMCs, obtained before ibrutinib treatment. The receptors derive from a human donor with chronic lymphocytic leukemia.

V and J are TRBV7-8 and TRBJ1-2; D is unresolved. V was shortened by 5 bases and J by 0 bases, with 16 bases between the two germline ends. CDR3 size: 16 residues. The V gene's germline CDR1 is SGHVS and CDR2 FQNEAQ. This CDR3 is CASSHFGTSPNYGYTF. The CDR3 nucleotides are TGTGCCAGCAGCCACTTTGGAACGTCTCCTAACTATGGCTACACCTTC. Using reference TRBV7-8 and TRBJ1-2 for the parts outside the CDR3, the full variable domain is GAGVSQSPRYKVAKRGQDVALRCDPISGHVSLFWYQQALGQGPEFLTYFQNEAQLDKSGLPSDRFFAERPEGSVSTLKIQRTQQEDSAVYLCASSHFGTSPNYGYTFGSGTRLTVV.

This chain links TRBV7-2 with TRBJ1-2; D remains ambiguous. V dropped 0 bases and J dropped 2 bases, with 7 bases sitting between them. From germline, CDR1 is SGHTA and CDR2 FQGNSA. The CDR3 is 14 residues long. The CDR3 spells CASSLAPTNYGYTF. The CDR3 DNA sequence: TGTGCCAGCAGCTTAGCCCCAACCAACTATGGCTACACCTTC. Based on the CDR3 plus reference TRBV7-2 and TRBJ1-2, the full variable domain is GAGVSQSPSNKVTEKGKDVELRCDPISGHTALYWYRQSLGQGLEFLIYFQGNSAPDKSGLPSDRFSAERTGGSVSTLTIQRTQQEDSAVYLCASSLAPTNYGYTFGSGTRLTVV.

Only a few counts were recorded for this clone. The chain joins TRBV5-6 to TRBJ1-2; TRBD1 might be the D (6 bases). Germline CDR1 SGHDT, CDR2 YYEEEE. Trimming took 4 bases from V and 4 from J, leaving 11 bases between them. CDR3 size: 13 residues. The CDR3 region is CASSRGAAYGYTF. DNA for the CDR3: TGTGCCAGCAGCCGGGGGGCAGCCTATGGCTACACCTTC.

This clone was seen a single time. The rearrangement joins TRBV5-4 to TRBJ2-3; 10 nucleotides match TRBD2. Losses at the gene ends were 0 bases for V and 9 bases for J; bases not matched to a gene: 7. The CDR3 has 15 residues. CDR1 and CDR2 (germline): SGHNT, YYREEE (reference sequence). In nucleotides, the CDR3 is TGTGCCAGCAGCTTGGGGTTAGCGGGAGGTGCCACGCAGTATTTT. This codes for CASSLGLAGGATQYF.

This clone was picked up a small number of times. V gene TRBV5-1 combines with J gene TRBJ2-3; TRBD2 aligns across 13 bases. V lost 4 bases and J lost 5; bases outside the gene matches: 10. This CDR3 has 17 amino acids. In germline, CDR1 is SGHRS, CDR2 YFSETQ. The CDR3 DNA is TGCGCCAGCAGCCCCATAGGACTAGCGGGAGTTATAGATACGCAGTATTTT. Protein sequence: CASSPIGLAGVIDTQYF.

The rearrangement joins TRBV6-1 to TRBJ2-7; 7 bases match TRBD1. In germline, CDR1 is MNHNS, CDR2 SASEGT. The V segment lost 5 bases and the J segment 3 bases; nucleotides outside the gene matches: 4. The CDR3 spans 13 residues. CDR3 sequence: CASSLAGGYEQYV. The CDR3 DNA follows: TGTGCCAGCAGTTTAGCAGGGGGCTACGAGCAGTACGTC.

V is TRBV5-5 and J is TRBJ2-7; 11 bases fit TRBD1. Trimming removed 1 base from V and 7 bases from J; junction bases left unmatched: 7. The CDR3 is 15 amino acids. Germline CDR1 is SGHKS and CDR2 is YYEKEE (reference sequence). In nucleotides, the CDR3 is TGTGCCAGCAGCTTGATTGGACAGGGGGCAGGAGAGCAGTACTTC. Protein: CASSLIGQGAGEQYF.

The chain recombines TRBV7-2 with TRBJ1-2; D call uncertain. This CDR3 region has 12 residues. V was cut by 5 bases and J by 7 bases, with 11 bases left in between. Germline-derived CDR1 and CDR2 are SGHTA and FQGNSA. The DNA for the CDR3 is TGTGCCAGCAGCCCTAGGGTCGGTGGCTACACCTTC. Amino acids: CASSPRVGGYTF.

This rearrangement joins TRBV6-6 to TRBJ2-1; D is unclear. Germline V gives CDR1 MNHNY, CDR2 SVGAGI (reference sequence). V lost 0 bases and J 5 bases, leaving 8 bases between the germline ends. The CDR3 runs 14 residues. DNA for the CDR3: TGTGCCAGCAGTTACTCTCAGGTTCACAATGAGCAGTTCTTC. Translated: CASSYSQVHNEQFF.

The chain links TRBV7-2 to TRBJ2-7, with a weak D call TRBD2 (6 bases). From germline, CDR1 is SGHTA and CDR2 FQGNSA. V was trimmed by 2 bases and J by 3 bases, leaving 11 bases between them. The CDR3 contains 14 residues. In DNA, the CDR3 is TGTGCCAGCAGCTTAACTAGCACTAGCTACGAGCAGTACTTC. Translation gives CASSLTSTSYEQYF.

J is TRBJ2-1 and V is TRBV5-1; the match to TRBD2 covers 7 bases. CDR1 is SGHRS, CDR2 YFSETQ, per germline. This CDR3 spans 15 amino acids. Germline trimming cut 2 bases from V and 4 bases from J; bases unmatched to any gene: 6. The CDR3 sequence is CASSLGLAVYNEQFF. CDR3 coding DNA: TGCGCCAGCAGCTTAGGGCTAGCGGTATACAATGAGCAGTTCTTC.

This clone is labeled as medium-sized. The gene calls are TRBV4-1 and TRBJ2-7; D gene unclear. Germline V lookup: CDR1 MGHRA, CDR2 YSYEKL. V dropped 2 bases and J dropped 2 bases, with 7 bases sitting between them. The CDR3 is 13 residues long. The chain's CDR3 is CASSQPGTYEQYF. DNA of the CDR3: TGCGCCAGCAGCCAACCCGGTACCTACGAGCAGTACTTC.

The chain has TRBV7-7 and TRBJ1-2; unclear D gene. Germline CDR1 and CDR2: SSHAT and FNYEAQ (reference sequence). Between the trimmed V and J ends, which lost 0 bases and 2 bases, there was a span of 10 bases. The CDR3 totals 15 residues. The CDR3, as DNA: TGTGCCAGCAGCTTAGCCCACAGAGCCAACTATGGCTACACCTTC. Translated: CASSLAHRANYGYTF.

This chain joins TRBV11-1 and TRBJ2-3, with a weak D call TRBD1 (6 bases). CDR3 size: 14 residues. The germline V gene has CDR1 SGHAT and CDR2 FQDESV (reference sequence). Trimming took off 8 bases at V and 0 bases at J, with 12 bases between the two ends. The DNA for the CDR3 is TGTGCCAGCCGAGGGGGTTTAAGCACAGATACGCAGTATTTT. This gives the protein CASRGGLSTDTQYF.

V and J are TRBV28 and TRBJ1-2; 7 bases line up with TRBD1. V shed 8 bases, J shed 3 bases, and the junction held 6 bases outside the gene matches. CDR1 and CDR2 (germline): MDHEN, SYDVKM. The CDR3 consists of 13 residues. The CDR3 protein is CASAGGGDYGYTF. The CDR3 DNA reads TGTGCCAGCGCAGGGGGAGGAGACTATGGCTACACCTTC.

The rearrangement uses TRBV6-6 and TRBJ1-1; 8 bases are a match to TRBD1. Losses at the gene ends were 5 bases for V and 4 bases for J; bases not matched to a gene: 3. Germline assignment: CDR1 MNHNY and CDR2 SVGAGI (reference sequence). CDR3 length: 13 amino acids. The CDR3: CASSATGGTEAFF. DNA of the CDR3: TGTGCCAGCAGTGCAACAGGGGGCACTGAAGCTTTCTTT.

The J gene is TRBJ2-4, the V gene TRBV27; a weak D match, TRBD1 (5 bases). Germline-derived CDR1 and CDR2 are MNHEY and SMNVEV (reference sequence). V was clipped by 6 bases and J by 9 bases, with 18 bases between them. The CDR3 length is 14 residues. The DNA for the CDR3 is TGTGCCAGCAGCGCAGGGATAGGTGTGACCATTCAGTACTTC. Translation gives CASSAGIGVTIQYF.

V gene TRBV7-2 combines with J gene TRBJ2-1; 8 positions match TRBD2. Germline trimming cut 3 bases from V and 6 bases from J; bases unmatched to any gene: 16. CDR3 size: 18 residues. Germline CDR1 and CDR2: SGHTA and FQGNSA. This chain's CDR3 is CASSFRAGVGRGANEQFF. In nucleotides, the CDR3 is TGTGCCAGCAGCTTTCGAGCGGGAGTGGGTCGGGGCGCCAATGAGCAGTTCTTC.

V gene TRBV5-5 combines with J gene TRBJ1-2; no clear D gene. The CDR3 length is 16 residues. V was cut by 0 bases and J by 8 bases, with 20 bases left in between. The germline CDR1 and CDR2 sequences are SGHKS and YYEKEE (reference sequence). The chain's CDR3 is CASSLATVQTWWGYTF. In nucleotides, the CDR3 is TGTGCCAGCAGCTTGGCTACAGTTCAGACGTGGTGGGGCTACACCTTC.

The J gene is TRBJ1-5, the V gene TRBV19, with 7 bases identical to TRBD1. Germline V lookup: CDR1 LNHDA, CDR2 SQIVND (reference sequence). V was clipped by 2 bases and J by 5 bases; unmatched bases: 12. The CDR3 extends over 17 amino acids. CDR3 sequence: CASSIFKGAKFDQPQHF. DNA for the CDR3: TGTGCCAGTAGTATATTTAAGGGGGCCAAATTCGATCAGCCCCAGCATTTT.

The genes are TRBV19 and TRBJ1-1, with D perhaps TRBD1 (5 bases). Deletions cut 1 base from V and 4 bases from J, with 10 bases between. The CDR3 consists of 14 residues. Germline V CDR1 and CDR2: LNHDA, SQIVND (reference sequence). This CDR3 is CASSIGGFGTEAFF. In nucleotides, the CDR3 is TGTGCCAGTAGTATAGGGGGGTTCGGCACTGAAGCTTTCTTT.

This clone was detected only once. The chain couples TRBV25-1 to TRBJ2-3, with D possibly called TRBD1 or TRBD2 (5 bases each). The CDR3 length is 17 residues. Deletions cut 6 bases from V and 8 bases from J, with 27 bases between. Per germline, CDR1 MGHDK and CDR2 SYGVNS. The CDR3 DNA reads TGTGCCAGCAGGCTCTCCATGACGGGGCAATCAGCTGGTACGCAGTATTTT. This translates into CASRLSMTGQSAGTQYF.

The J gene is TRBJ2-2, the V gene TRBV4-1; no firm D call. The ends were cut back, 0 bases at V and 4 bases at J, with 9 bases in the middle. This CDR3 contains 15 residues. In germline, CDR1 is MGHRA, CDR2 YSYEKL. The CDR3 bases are TGCGCCAGCAGCCAAGAGTGGGTCGGCACCGGGGAGCTGTTTTTT. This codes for CASSQEWVGTGELFF.